The next 25 T cell receptor beta chains were all read from a single sample in a study of blood T cell repertoires in COVID-19. Using immunoSEQ multiplex PCR, the repertoire was profiled, and TCRdb retains in-frame clones only, with some absent. Of approximately 170,000 clones in the sample, about four fifths were seen once. The sequenced sample was peripheral blood. These receptors all stem from a man in his 70s with active or convalescent COVID-19.

The chain uses TRBV6-6 and TRBJ2-7, with D possibly TRBD1 on 5 matching bases. Trimming pared 10 bases from V and 5 bases from J, leaving 21 bases between. From germline, CDR1 is MNHNY and CDR2 SVGAGI (reference sequence). The CDR3 spans 14 residues. DNA for the CDR3: TGTGCCACTCTCCCAGGGCCATCATCCCACGAGCAGTACTTC. As protein: CATLPGPSSHEQYF.

The chain recombines TRBV27 with TRBJ1-6; D is ambiguous. CDR3 size: 14 residues. Trimming left V 5 bases short and J 8 bases short, with 13 bases between. Germline values: CDR1 MNHEY, CDR2 SMNVEV (reference sequence). The CDR3: CASSLLRRDSPLHF. CDR3 sequence (DNA): TGTGCCAGCAGTCTCCTAAGGCGGGATTCACCCCTCCACTTT.

The rearrangement joins TRBV20-1 to TRBJ2-7, with 8 bases fitting TRBD2. V shed 3 bases, J shed 1 base, and the junction held 11 bases outside the gene matches. The germline V gene encodes CDR1 DFQATT and CDR2 SNEGSKA (reference sequence). The CDR3 loop spans 16 amino acids. The CDR3, as DNA: TGCAGTGCTAGTTGGAGCGGGGGCCTTTTATCCTACGAGCAGTACTTC. This codes for CSASWSGGLLSYEQYF.

V usage is TRBV10-2 and J usage is TRBJ2-7; 8 positions agree with TRBD2. This CDR3 is 16 amino acids long. Germline-derived CDR1 and CDR2 are WSHSY and SAAADI. The V segment lost 3 bases and the J segment 1 base; nucleotides outside the gene matches: 8. The CDR3 DNA reads as TGCGCCAGCAGTGATCTTCAGCGGGAGCTATCCTACGAGCAGTACTTC. Translation: CASSDLQRELSYEQYF.

The chain combines TRBV7-8 with TRBJ1-1; the match to TRBD1 covers 8 bases. In germline, CDR1 is SGHVS, CDR2 FQNEAQ. The CDR3 has 13 residues. The V gene end was trimmed by 5 bases and the J gene end by 7 bases; junction bases not matched to a gene: 6. The CDR3 is CASSRTGYGEAFF. The CDR3 DNA follows: TGTGCCAGCAGCCGGACAGGGTACGGTGAAGCTTTCTTT. The full variable domain, with the rest looked up from reference TRBV7-8 and TRBJ1-1, is GAGVSQSPRYKVAKRGQDVALRCDPISGHVSLFWYQQALGQGPEFLTYFQNEAQLDKSGLPSDRFFAERPEGSVSTLKIQRTQQEDSAVYLCASSRTGYGEAFFGQGTRLTVV.

The chain is built from TRBV15 and TRBJ1-2; 8 bases are a match to TRBD1. The germline V gene encodes CDR1 LNHNV and CDR2 YYDKDF (reference sequence). The CDR3 consists of 15 residues. Trimming cost V 1 base and J 4 bases; bases outside gene matches: 5. The CDR3 is CATSRVGQAPYGYTF. The CDR3 DNA sequence: TGTGCCACCAGCAGAGTGGGACAGGCTCCCTATGGCTACACCTTC.

The chain couples TRBV7-3 to TRBJ2-1; TRBD2 might be the D (7 bases). This CDR3 spans 14 amino acids. Trimming took 4 bases from V and 8 from J, leaving 15 bases between them. The germline gives CDR1 SGHTA, CDR2 FQGTGA. CDR3 coding DNA: TGTGCCAGCAGCTCCGAAGGGAGGGGGGATGAGCAGTTCTTC. This gives the protein CASSSEGRGDEQFF.

This clone came up a few times. The chain carries TRBV27 and TRBJ2-7; 10 bases agree with TRBD1. Germline loops: CDR1 MNHEY, CDR2 SMNVEV (reference sequence). V trimming: 4 bases; J trimming: 2 bases; junction bases outside the gene matches: 5. The CDR3 runs 15 residues. CDR3 nucleotide sequence: TGTGCCAGCAGTTCCGGACAGGGGGGAACCTACGAGCAGTACTTC. It is translated as CASSSGQGGTYEQYF.

This chain joins TRBV19 and TRBJ1-2; tentative D call: TRBD1 (6 bases). CDR1 is LNHDA and CDR2 is SQIVND in the germline V gene (reference sequence). V lost 9 bases to trimming and J lost 3 bases, with 14 bases between them. CDR3 length equals 13 residues. CDR3: CASSLQGDYGYTF. In DNA form, the CDR3 reads TGTGCCAGCAGCCTACAGGGAGACTATGGCTACACCTTC.

The V call is TRBV4-1, the J call TRBJ2-7; 7 nucleotides align to TRBD2. This CDR3 comprises 17 residues. Losses at the gene ends were 4 bases for V and 1 base for J; bases not matched to a gene: 13. The V gene's germline CDR1 is MGHRA and CDR2 YSYEKL. CDR3 loop: CASSRGSSGYGSYEQYF. The CDR3 coding sequence is TGCGCCAGCAGCCGGGGATCTAGCGGCTACGGATCCTACGAGCAGTACTTC.

The chain recombines TRBV29-1 with TRBJ2-5; 13 nucleotides agree with TRBD2. The CDR3 covers 12 residues. J was trimmed by 5 bases and V by 6 bases; bases with no gene match: 0. The V gene's germline CDR1 is SQVTM and CDR2 ANQGSEA. This CDR3 reads CSVLAGGETQYF. The CDR3 bases are TGCAGCGTACTAGCGGGAGGGGAGACCCAGTACTTC. Supplemented by reference TRBV29-1 and TRBJ2-5, the full variable domain reads SAVISQKPSRDICQRGTSLTIQCQVDSQVTMMFWYRQQPGQSLTLIATANQGSEATYESGFVIDKFPISRPNLTFSTLTVSNMSPEDSSIYLCSVLAGGETQYFGPGTRLLVL.

The rearrangement joins TRBV7-3 to TRBJ2-1, with TRBD1 as a possible D gene (5 bases). CDR3 length: 13 amino acids. Germline V gene lookup returns CDR1 SGHTA and CDR2 FQGTGA. The germline V and J ends were trimmed by 3 bases and 3 bases, with 6 bases remaining between them. The CDR3 spells CASSFDSYNEQFF. CDR3 nucleotide sequence: TGTGCCAGCAGCTTCGACAGCTACAATGAGCAGTTCTTC.

The gene calls are TRBV7-8 and TRBJ2-6; D is undetermined. Trimming cost V 8 bases and J 4 bases, with 15 bases left between them. CDR3 length equals 15 residues. Germline loops: CDR1 SGHVS, CDR2 FQNEAQ. The CDR3 protein is CASGRREAGANVLTF. The CDR3 nucleotides are TGTGCCAGCGGCCGGCGAGAGGCCGGGGCCAACGTCCTGACTTTC.

As DNA, the CDR3 is TGTGCCAGCTCACCCCCGGCAGGGCTGCTTTCCTACGAGCAGTACTTC. As protein: CASSPPAGLLSYEQYF. The chain couples TRBV18 to TRBJ2-7; perhaps TRBD1 as D (5 bases). There are 16 residues in the CDR3. Germline assignment: CDR1 KGHSH and CDR2 LQKENI. Between the trimmed V and J ends, which lost 3 bases and 1 base, there was a span of 16 bases.

The rearrangement links TRBV30 to TRBJ2-5; 8 nucleotides match TRBD2. V dropped 8 bases and J dropped 5; count of bases not matched to a gene: 10. The CDR3 runs 13 residues. The germline V gene encodes CDR1 GTSNPN and CDR2 SVGIG (reference sequence). In DNA form, the CDR3 reads TGTGCCAGGAACGGGGGGGACGGGGAGACCCAGTACTTC. Translation: CARNGGDGETQYF.

V and J are TRBV12-5 and TRBJ1-2; D uncertain. CDR1 is LGHNT, CDR2 FRNRAP, per germline. The V end was cut by 8 bases, the J end by 4 bases, with 11 bases between. CDR3 size: 12 residues. The CDR3 sequence is CASFSSSYGYTF. The CDR3 bases are TGTGCTAGTTTTAGCTCATCCTATGGCTACACCTTC.

The chain carries TRBV20-1 and TRBJ2-7; D unresolved. The CDR3 contains 10 residues. V was trimmed by 6 bases and J by 4 bases, leaving 7 bases between them. CDR1 and CDR2 from the germline V gene are DFQATT and SNEGSKA (reference sequence). CDR3 sequence: CSALGYEQYF. The CDR3 nucleotides are TGCAGTGCACTCGGGTACGAGCAGTACTTC.

The chain recombines TRBV11-2 with TRBJ2-2; weak D call: TRBD2 (6 bases). CDR3 length: 16 residues. Trimming removed 4 bases at V and 2 bases at J, with 14 bases between. Germline V CDR1 and CDR2: SGHAT, FQNNGV. This CDR3 is CASSYSGPQNTGELFF. The CDR3 DNA follows: TGTGCCAGCAGCTACAGCGGGCCTCAAAACACCGGGGAGCTGTTTTTT.

The count of this clone is one. The V call is TRBV7-8, the J call TRBJ2-1, with 9 bases aligning to TRBD1. CDR1 and CDR2 (germline): SGHVS, FQNEAQ. This CDR3 has 15 amino acids. The V gene end was trimmed by 3 bases and the J gene end by 6 bases; junction bases not matched to a gene: 6. CDR3 sequence reads: CASSFPGTGFNEQFF. CDR3 coding DNA: TGTGCCAGCAGCTTCCCCGGGACAGGGTTCAATGAGCAGTTCTTC.

The rearrangement uses TRBV7-2 and TRBJ1-3; possibly TRBD1 for D (6 bases). The CDR3 sequence is 16 residues long. Germline CDR1 reads SGHTA; CDR2 reads FQGNSA. Trimming took off 4 bases at V and 0 bases at J, with 13 bases between the two ends. CDR3 in DNA: TGTGCCAGCAGCTGGGGGCCACCCAGCTCTGGAAACACCATATATTTT. Its protein is CASSWGPPSSGNTIYF.

This clone has only one observation. J is TRBJ1-1 and V is TRBV6-5; 8 positions agree with TRBD1. Germline V lookup: CDR1 MNHEY, CDR2 SVGAGI. Trimming cost V 4 bases and J 4 bases; bases outside gene matches: 8. The CDR3 has 15 amino acids. CDR3 coding DNA: TGTGCCAGCAGTTGGGCAGGGGGCGTCGTCACTGAAGCTTTCTTT. Translating it yields CASSWAGGVVTEAFF.

This clone was seen a handful of times. The chain joins TRBV5-8 to TRBJ1-5, with TRBD1 matching 7 bases. The V segment lost 1 base and the J segment 10 bases; nucleotides outside the gene matches: 8. Germline loops: CDR1 SGHTS, CDR2 YDEGEE. The length of the CDR3 is 14 residues. CDR3 sequence (DNA): TGTGCCAGCAGCTTGACAAGGGGGCGGCAACCCCAGCATTTT. As protein: CASSLTRGRQPQHF.

The genes are TRBV6-6 and TRBJ2-3; the match to TRBD2 covers 9 bases. In germline, CDR1 is MNHNY, CDR2 SVGAGI (reference sequence). Trimming cost V 2 bases and J 4 bases; bases outside gene matches: 1. CDR3 length equals 14 residues. DNA for the CDR3: TGTGCCAGCAGTTACCGGACTAGCGCAGATACGCAGTATTTT. Its protein product is CASSYRTSADTQYF.

The chain links TRBV19 to TRBJ2-1, with a possible D match to TRBD2 (6 bases). Germline V lookup: CDR1 LNHDA, CDR2 SQIVND (reference sequence). The ends were cut back, 6 bases at V and 7 bases at J, with 22 bases in the middle. CDR3 length equals 16 residues. The CDR3 spells CASRMGGGRTKNEQFF. CDR3 nucleotide sequence: TGTGCCAGTAGGATGGGAGGAGGGCGAACGAAAAATGAGCAGTTCTTC.

The chain couples TRBV5-6 to TRBJ1-2; D may be TRBD1 (6 bases). The CDR3 has 14 residues. With 6 bases removed from V and 3 bases from J, the gap between germline ends came to 15 bases. The germline CDR1 and CDR2 sequences are SGHDT and YYEEEE. The chain's CDR3 is CASNLGTGYYGYTF. The CDR3 nucleotides read TGTGCCAGCAACCTAGGTACAGGGTACTATGGCTACACCTTC.